A selection of T cell receptor beta chains follows, all from one sample in a study of blood T cell repertoires in COVID-19. Assay used: immunoSEQ multiplex PCR; TCRdb lists only in-frame clones, some missing. The sample shows tens of thousands of clones, about three quarters of them seen only once. Sequenced: peripheral blood. The receptors derive from an elderly woman with active or convalescent COVID-19. Both conserved end residues are part of each CDR3. The order of the fields is CDR3 protein, CDR3 DNA, D gene, J gene, clone size, V gene. D genes are given only for firm matches. The listing skips clone size in some rows; elsewhere it reads once, few, many or a size class.

CASSQGAITGEKLFF TGTGCCAGCAGCCAAGGAGCTATAACGGGTGAAAAACTGTTTTTT - TRBJ1-4 - TRBV14
CASSQEGRQGDFYGYTF TGTGCCAGCAGCCAAGAAGGTAGACAGGGGGACTTCTATGGCTACACCTTC TRBD1 TRBJ1-2 - TRBV9
CASSLIGSEQYF TGTGCCAGCAGTTTGATAGGGAGCGAGCAGTACTTC - TRBJ2-7 medium-sized TRBV27
CASSLGTGSSYEQYF TGTGCCAGCAGCTTAGGGACAGGGAGCTCCTACGAGCAGTACTTC TRBD1 TRBJ2-7 once TRBV7-3
CASSPTIRGSPLHF TGTGCCAGCAGCCCAACCATTCGGGGTTCACCCCTCCACTTT - TRBJ1-6 - TRBV6-5
CASTRQGGTGGYTF TGTGCCAGTACCAGACAGGGGGGAACTGGCGGCTACACCTTC TRBD1 TRBJ1-2 - TRBV19
CASSPDRGDGYTF TGTGCCAGCAGTCCGGACAGGGGCGATGGCTACACCTTC TRBD1 TRBJ1-2 - TRBV2
CASSPGVAAYEQYF TGCGCCAGCAGCCCGGGGGTTGCGGCCTACGAGCAGTACTTC - TRBJ2-7 - TRBV5-1
CASAGPGYGYTF TGTGCCAGCGCGGGACCTGGGTATGGCTACACCTTC - TRBJ1-2 - TRBV6-5
CASSRRRAQETQYF TGTGCCAGCAGCCGCCGGAGGGCCCAAGAGACCCAGTACTTC - TRBJ2-5 - TRBV7-6
CSASFEGSNTEAFF TGCAGTGCTAGTTTCGAGGGCTCTAACACTGAAGCTTTCTTT - TRBJ1-1 - TRBV20-1
CASSLEGRGPYEQYF TGTGCCAGCAGCTTAGAAGGCAGGGGCCCCTACGAGCAGTACTTC - TRBJ2-7 - TRBV7-8
CAVPGDRGIGNTIYF TGTGCCGTTCCGGGGGACAGGGGGATTGGAAACACCATATATTTT TRBD1 TRBJ1-3 - TRBV7-9
CASGFPGGLFYSNQPQHF TGTGCTAGTGGTTTCCCCGGGGGGCTTTTTTATAGCAATCAGCCCCAGCATTTT - TRBJ1-5 - TRBV12-5
CASSPSRTEAFF TGTGCCAGCAGCCCCTCGAGGACTGAAGCTTTCTTT - TRBJ1-1 - TRBV7-9